The rows below give T cell receptor beta chains drawn from one sample of a study of vaccination effects on CD4 cells after COVID-19. Clones were sequenced by immunoSEQ multiplex PCR, and TCRdb holds only the in-frame ones, with some missing. The table has about 45,000 clones, roughly 72% seen once; the top ten hold 10% to 11%. What these receptors recognize is not known. The sequences come from CD4+ T cells from PBMCs cultured with SARS-CoV-2 spike peptides, collected before COVID-19 vaccination. The source is a human donor who received a COVID-19 vaccine. Each CDR3 is given with its conserved first and last residue. The D gene is left open where the match is weak.

len | j_gene | v_gene | d_gene | CDR3nt | CDR3aa
11 | TRBJ2-1 | TRBV20-1 | - | TGCAGTGCTACCTTCTGGGATGAGCAGTTCTTC | CSATFWDEQFF
14 | TRBJ1-6 | TRBV11-2 | TRBD1 | TGTGCCAGCAGCTTCTCCAGGGGGGTTTCACCCCTCCACTTT | CASSFSRGVSPLHF
14 | TRBJ2-3 | TRBV19 | TRBD1 | TGTGCCAGTAAAGTGACAGGGCGCACAGATACGCAGTATTTT | CASKVTGRTDTQYF
14 | TRBJ1-5 | TRBV6-1 | - | TGTGCCAGCAGTGACCTGAATAGCAATCAGCCCCAGCATTTT | CASSDLNSNQPQHF
13 | TRBJ1-2 | TRBV29-1 | - | TGCAGCGCTTTCCCCTTACGGGACTATGGCTACACCTTC | CSAFPLRDYGYTF
15 | TRBJ2-1 | TRBV7-9 | TRBD1 | TGTGCCAGCAGCTTCTACAAGACAGGGAAGAATGAGCAGTTCTTC | CASSFYKTGKNEQFF
16 | TRBJ2-3 | TRBV5-1 | TRBD1 | TGCGCCAGCAGCTCACAGACAGGGGGGGTTACAGATACGCAGTATTTT | CASSSQTGGVTDTQYF
16 | TRBJ2-3 | TRBV4-1 | TRBD2 | TGCGCCAGCAGCCAAAGGCTAGCGGGGGGCACAGATACGCAGTATTTT | CASSQRLAGGTDTQYF
15 | TRBJ2-5 | TRBV5-1 | TRBD1 | TGCGCCAGCAGCACCCGGGACAGGGTCCAAGAGACCCAGTACTTC | CASSTRDRVQETQYF
15 | TRBJ1-6 | TRBV18 | - | TGTGCCAGCTCACCAGAACGGAGGAGGGATTCACCCCTCCACTTT | CASSPERRRDSPLHF
13 | TRBJ1-1 | TRBV5-4 | - | TGTGCCAGCAGCCCTACAGGGAAAACTGAAGCTTTCTTT | CASSPTGKTEAFF